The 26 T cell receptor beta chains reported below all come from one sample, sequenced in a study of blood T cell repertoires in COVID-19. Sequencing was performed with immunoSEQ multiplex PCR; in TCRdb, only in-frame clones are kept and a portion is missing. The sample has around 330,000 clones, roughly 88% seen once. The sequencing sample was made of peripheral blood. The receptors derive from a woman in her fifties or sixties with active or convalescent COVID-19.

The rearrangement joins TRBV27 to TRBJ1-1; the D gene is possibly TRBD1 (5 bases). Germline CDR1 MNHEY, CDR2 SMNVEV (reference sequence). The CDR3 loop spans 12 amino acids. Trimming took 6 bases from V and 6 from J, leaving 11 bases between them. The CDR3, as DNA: TGTGCCAGCAGATCAGGGTGGGCTGAAGCTTTCTTT. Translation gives CASRSGWAEAFF.

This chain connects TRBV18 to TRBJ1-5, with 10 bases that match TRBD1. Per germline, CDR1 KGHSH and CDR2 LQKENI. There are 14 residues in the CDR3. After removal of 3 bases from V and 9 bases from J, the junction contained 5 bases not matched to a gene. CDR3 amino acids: CASSPADRGRPQHF. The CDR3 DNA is TGTGCCAGCTCACCGGCGGACAGGGGGAGGCCCCAGCATTTT. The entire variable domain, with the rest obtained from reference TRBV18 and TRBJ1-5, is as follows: NAGVMQNPRHLVRRRGQEARLRCSPMKGHSHVYWYRQLPEEGLKFMVYLQKENIIDESGMPKERFSAEFPKEGPSILRIQQVVRGDSAAYFCASSPADRGRPQHFGDGTRLSIL.

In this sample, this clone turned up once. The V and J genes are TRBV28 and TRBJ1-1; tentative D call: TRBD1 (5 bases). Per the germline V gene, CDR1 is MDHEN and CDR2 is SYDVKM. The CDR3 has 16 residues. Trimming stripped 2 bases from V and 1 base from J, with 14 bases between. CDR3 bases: TGTGCCAGCAGTTTAAAGGTTGGGGCTCCGAACACTGAAGCTTTCTTT. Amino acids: CASSLKVGAPNTEAFF.

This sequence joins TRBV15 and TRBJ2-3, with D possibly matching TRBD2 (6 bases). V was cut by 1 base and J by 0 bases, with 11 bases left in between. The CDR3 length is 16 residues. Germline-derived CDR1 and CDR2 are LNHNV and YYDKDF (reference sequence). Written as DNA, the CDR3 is TGTGCCACCAGCAGAGGGGCGGGGCCAAGCACAGATACGCAGTATTTT. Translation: CATSRGAGPSTDTQYF.

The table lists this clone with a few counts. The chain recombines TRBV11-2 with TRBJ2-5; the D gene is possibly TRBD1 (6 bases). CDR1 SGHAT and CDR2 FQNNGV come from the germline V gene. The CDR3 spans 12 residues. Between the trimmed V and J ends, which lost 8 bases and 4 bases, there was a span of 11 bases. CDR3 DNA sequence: TGTGCCAGCGGCAGGGGACGAGAGACCCAGTACTTC. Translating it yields CASGRGRETQYF.

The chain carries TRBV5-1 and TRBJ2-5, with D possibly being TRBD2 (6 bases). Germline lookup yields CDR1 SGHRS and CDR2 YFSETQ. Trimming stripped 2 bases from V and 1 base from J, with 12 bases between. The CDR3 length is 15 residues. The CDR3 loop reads CASSLWREGQETQYF. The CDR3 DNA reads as TGCGCCAGCAGCTTATGGAGGGAAGGCCAAGAGACCCAGTACTTC.

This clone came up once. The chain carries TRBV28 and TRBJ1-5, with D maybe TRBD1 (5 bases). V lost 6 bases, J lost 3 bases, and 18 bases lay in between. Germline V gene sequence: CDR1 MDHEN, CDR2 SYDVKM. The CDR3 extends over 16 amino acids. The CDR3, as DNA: TGTGCCAGCAGCCCTTTGGGGGGGGAAGTCAATCAGCCCCAGCATTTT. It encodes CASSPLGGEVNQPQHF.

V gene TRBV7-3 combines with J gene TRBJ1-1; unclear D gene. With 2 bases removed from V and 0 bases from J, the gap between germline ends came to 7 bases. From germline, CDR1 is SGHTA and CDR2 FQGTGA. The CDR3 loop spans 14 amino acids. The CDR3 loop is CASSLASMNTEAFF. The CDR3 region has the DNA TGTGCCAGCAGCTTAGCCAGTATGAACACTGAAGCTTTCTTT.

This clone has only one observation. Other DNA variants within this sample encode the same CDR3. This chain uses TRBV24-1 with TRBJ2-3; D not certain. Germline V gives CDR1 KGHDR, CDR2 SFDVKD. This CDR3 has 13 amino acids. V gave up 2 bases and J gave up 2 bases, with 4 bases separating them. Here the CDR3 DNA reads TGTGCCACCAGTGATTCCTACACAGATACGCAGTATTTT. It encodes CATSDSYTDTQYF.

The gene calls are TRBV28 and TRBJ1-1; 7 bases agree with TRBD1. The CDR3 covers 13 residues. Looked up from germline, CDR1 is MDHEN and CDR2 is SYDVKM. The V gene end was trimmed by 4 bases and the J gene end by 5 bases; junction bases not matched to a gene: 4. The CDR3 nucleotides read TGTGCCAGCAGTTGGACAGGACGGACTGAAGCTTTCTTT. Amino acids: CASSWTGRTEAFF.

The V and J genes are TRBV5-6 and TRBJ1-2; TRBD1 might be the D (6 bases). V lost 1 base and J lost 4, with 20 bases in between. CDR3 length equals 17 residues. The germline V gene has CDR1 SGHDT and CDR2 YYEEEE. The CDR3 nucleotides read TGTGCCAGCAGCTTGTACTCCTCTAAGGGGGAAACCTATGGCTACACCTTC. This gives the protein CASSLYSSKGETYGYTF.

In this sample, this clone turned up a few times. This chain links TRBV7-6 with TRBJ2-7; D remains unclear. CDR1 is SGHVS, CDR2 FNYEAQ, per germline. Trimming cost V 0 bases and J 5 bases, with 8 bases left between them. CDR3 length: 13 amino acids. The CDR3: CASSLAPRDEQYF. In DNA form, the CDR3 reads TGTGCCAGCAGCTTAGCGCCCCGGGACGAGCAGTACTTC.

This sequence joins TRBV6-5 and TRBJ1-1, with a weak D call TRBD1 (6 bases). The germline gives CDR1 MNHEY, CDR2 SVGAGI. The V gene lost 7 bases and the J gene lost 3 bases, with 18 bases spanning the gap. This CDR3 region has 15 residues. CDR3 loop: CASTKGGAGHTEAFF. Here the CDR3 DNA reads TGTGCCAGCACCAAGGGGGGGGCAGGGCACACTGAAGCTTTCTTT.

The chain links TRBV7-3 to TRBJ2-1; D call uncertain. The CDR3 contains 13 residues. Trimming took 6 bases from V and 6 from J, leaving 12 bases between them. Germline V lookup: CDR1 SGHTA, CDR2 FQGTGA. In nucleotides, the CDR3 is TGTGCCAGCAGTCCCCCGTCAGTCAATGAGCAGTTCTTC. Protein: CASSPPSVNEQFF.

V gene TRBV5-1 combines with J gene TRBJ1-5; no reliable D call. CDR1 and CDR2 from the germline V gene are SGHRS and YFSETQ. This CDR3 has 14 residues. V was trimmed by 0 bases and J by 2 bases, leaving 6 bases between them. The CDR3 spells CASSLESGNQPQHF. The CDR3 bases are TGCGCCAGCAGCTTGGAGAGCGGCAATCAGCCCCAGCATTTT.

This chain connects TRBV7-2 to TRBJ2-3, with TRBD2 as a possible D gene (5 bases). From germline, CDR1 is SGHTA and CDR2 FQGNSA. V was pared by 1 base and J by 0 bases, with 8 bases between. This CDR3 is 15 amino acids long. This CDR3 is CASSLVLASTDTQYF. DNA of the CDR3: TGTGCCAGCAGCTTAGTCCTAGCAAGCACAGATACGCAGTATTTT. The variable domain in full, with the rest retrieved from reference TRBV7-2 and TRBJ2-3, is GAGVSQSPSNKVTEKGKDVELRCDPISGHTALYWYRQSLGQGLEFLIYFQGNSAPDKSGLPSDRFSAERTGGSVSTLTIQRTQQEDSAVYLCASSLVLASTDTQYFGPGTRLTVL.

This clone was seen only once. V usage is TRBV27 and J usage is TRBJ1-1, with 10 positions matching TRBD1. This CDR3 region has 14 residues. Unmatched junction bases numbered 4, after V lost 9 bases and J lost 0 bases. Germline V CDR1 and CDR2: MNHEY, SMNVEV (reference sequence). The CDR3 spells CASRDRGMNTEAFF. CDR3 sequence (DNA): TGTGCCAGTAGGGACAGGGGAATGAACACTGAAGCTTTCTTT.

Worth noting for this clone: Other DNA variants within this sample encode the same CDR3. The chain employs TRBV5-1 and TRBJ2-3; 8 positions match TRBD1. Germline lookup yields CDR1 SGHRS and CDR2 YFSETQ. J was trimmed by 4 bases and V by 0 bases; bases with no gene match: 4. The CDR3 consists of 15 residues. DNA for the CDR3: TGCGCCAGCAGCTTGGGACAGGGGACACCAGATACGCAGTATTTT. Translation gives CASSLGQGTPDTQYF.

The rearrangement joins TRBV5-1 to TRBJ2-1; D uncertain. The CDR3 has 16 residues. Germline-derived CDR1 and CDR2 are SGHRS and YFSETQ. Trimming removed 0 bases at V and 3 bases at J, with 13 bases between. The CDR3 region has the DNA TGCGCCAGCAGCTTGGGGTCGAGCGCCAACTACAATGAGCAGTTCTTC. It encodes CASSLGSSANYNEQFF.

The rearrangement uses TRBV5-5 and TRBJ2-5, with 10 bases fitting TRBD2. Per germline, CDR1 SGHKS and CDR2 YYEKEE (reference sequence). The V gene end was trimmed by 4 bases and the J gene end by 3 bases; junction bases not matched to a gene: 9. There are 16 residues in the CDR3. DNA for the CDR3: TGTGCCAGCAGCCATCTCATAGCGGGAGGCGAAGAGACCCAGTACTTC. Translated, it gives CASSHLIAGGEETQYF.

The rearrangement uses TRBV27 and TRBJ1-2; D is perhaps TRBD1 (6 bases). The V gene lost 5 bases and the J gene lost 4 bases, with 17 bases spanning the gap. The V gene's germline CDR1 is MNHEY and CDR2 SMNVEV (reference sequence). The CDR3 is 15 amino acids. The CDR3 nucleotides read TGTGCCAGCAGTCCTAGGACAGATTTGGTCTATGGCTACACCTTC. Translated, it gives CASSPRTDLVYGYTF.

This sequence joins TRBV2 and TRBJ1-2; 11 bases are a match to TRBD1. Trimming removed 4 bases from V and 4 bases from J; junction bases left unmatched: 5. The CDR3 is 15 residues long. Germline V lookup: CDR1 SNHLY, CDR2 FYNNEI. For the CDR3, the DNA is TGTGCCAGCAGTGCAAGGGACAGGGGGTCCTATGGCTACACCTTC. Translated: CASSARDRGSYGYTF.

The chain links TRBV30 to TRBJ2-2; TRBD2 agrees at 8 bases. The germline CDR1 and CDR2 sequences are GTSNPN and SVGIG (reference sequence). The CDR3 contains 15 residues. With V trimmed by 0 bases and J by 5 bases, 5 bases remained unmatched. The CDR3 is CAWSVGGRYTGELFF. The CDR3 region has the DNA TGTGCCTGGAGTGTAGGCGGGAGGTATACCGGGGAGCTGTTTTTT. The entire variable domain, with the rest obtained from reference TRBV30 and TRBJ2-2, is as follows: SQTIHQWPATLVQPVGSPLSLECTVEGTSNPNLYWYRQAAGRGLQLLFYSVGIGQISSEVPQNLSASRPQDRQFILSSKKLLLSDSGFYLCAWSVGGRYTGELFFGEGSRLTVL.

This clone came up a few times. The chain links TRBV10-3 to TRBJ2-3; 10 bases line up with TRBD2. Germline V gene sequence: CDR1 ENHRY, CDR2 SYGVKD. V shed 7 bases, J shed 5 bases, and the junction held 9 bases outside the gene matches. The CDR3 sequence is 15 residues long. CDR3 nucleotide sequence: TGTGCCATCACTAAGAGCGGGGGGGCCGGAGATACGCAGTATTTT. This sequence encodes CAITKSGGAGDTQYF.

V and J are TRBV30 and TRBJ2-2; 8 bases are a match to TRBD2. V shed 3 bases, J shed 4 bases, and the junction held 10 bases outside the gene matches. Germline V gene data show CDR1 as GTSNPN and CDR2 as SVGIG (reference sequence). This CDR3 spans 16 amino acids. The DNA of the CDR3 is TGTGCCTGGAGGGCCGCGGGGGGAGGGGGCACCGGGGAGCTGTTTTTT. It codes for CAWRAAGGGGTGELFF.

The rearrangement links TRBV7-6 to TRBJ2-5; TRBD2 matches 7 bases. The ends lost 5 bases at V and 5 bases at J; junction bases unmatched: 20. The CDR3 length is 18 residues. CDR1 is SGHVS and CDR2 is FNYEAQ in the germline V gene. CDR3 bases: TGTGCCAGCAGCCCCGGGGGAGGGCGGGAGAGGAATATCGAGACCCAGTACTTC. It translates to CASSPGGGRERNIETQYF.